Each of the 10 T cell receptor beta chains below was sequenced from the same sample in a study of T cell clones after liver transplantation. Sequencing used immunoSEQ multiplex PCR; TCRdb keeps in-frame clones, though not all of them. The table has about 45,000 clones, just over 85% seen once; the top ten hold 2.5%. Sequenced material: CD4+ T cells from blood, taken 24 months after liver transplant. The receptors were sampled from a human patient who received a liver transplant. Some T cells may possibly be graft donor cells.

The rearrangement links TRBV5-1 to TRBJ1-5; no clear D. The germline V gene has CDR1 SGHRS and CDR2 YFSETQ. This CDR3 is built from 13 residues. The V gene lost 4 bases and the J gene lost 4 bases, with 9 bases spanning the gap. The CDR3 reads CASSPAGNQPQHF. The CDR3 DNA reads TGCGCCAGCAGCCCGGCGGGAAATCAGCCCCAGCATTTT.

The chain has TRBV9 and TRBJ2-1; tentatively, D is TRBD2 (6 bases). CDR1 and CDR2 (germline): SGDLS, YYNGEE. This CDR3 region has 15 residues. V lost 4 bases and J 8 bases, leaving 19 bases between the germline ends. The CDR3 DNA is TGTGCCAGCAGCCTCCGACTAGATTCCTTACATGAGCAGTTCTTC. Translated: CASSLRLDSLHEQFF.

Here the CDR3 DNA reads TGTGCCAGCAGCTTAAGGGCCGGGACAGGAAACTTGAACACTGAAGCTTTCTTT. Protein product: CASSLRAGTGNLNTEAFF. The chain couples TRBV7-3 to TRBJ1-1; 8 bases map to TRBD1. The CDR3 has 18 amino acids. The germline CDR1 and CDR2 sequences are SGHTA and FQGTGA. V lost 1 base and J lost 0; bases outside the gene matches: 10.

The rearrangement links TRBV20-1 to TRBJ1-1, with 7 bases that match TRBD1. Trimming took 5 bases from V and 4 from J; bases not matched to a gene: 1. There are 11 residues in the CDR3. CDR1 and CDR2 (germline): DFQATT, SNEGSKA (reference sequence). CDR3 sequence: CSAYRGTEAFF. As DNA, the CDR3 is TGCAGTGCTTACAGGGGCACTGAAGCTTTCTTT.

The genes are TRBV27 and TRBJ2-1; 12 nucleotides match TRBD2. The CDR3 extends over 17 amino acids. Looked up from germline, CDR1 is MNHEY and CDR2 is SMNVEV (reference sequence). With V trimmed by 2 bases and J by 4 bases, 6 bases remained unmatched. CDR3 amino acids: CASSLGGLAGFYNEQFF. The CDR3 coding sequence is TGTGCCAGCAGTTTAGGTGGACTAGCGGGATTTTACAATGAGCAGTTCTTC.

This clone occurred once. The chain employs TRBV18 and TRBJ1-1, with a tentative D call TRBD1 (5 bases). V was trimmed by 6 bases and J by 4 bases, leaving 15 bases between them. In germline, CDR1 is KGHSH, CDR2 LQKENI. The CDR3 loop spans 14 amino acids. The CDR3 sequence is CASSPTRQGTEAFF. In nucleotides, the CDR3 is TGTGCCAGCTCCCCTACCCGGCAGGGCACTGAAGCTTTCTTT.

The rearrangement joins TRBV2 to TRBJ1-4; 10 bases map to TRBD1. J was trimmed by 8 bases and V by 4 bases; bases with no gene match: 4. From germline, CDR1 is SNHLY and CDR2 FYNNEI. This CDR3 comprises 14 residues. The DNA for the CDR3 is TGTGCCAGCAGTGGGGACAGGGGCTCGGAAAAACTGTTTTTT. It codes for CASSGDRGSEKLFF. Using reference TRBV2 and TRBJ1-4 for the parts outside the CDR3, the full variable domain is EPEVTQTPSHQVTQMGQEVILRCVPISNHLYFYWYRQILGQKVEFLVSFYNNEISEKSEIFDDQFSVERPDGSNFTLKIRSTKLEDSAMYFCASSGDRGSEKLFFGSGTQLSVL.

This rearrangement joins TRBV18 to TRBJ2-2, with a possible D match to TRBD2 (5 bases). This CDR3 is built from 15 residues. Trimming cost V 3 bases and J 4 bases, with 12 bases left between them. Germline-derived CDR1 and CDR2 are KGHSH and LQKENI. CDR3 amino acids: CASSPPSRGTGELFF. The CDR3 nucleotides are TGTGCCAGCTCACCGCCTAGCCGGGGCACCGGGGAGCTGTTTTTT.

V is TRBV9 and J is TRBJ2-3, with TRBD1 as a possible D gene (6 bases). The CDR3 runs 12 residues. The V end was cut by 4 bases, the J end by 11 bases, with 14 bases between. The V gene's germline CDR1 is SGDLS and CDR2 YYNGEE. CDR3 in amino acids: CASSLLQGMQYF. CDR3 bases: TGTGCCAGCAGCCTCCTACAGGGCATGCAGTATTTT.

CDR3 sequence: CASRVTGGSDTQYF. The DNA for the CDR3 is TGTGCCAGCAGGGTAACAGGGGGCTCTGATACGCAGTATTTT. The chain couples TRBV11-2 to TRBJ2-3; 9 nucleotides match TRBD1. Per the germline V gene, CDR1 is SGHAT and CDR2 is FQNNGV. This CDR3 has 14 residues. Germline trimming cut 6 bases from V and 6 bases from J; bases unmatched to any gene: 7.